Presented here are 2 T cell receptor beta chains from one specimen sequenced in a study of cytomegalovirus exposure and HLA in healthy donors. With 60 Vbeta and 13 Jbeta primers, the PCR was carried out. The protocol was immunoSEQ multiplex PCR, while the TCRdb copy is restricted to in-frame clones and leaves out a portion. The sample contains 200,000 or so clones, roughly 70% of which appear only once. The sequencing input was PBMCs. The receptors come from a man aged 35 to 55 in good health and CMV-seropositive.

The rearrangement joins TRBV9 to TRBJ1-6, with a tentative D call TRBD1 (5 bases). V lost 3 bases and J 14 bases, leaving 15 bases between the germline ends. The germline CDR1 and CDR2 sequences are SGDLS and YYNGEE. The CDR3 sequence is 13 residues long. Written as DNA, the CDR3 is TGTGCCAGCAGCGCTTCGTCCCGGGGGTCCCTCCACTTT. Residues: CASSASSRGSLHF.

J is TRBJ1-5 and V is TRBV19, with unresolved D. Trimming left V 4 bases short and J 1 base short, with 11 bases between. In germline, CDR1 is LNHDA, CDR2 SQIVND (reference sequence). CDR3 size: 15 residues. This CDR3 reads CASSTNTASNQPQHF. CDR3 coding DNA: TGTGCCAGTAGTACCAACACCGCCAGCAATCAGCCCCAGCATTTT.